This T cell receptor beta chain derives from a study of technical replicates of blood from a few donors. Repertoires were generated with immunoSEQ multiplex PCR, while TCRdb's copy carries only in-frame clones and drops some. The sample has approximately 94,000 clones, 95% to 97% seen once. The V end lost 5 bases, the J end lost 8 bases, and 12 bases lay between the germline ends. The CDR3 extends over 12 amino acids. Germline lookup yields CDR1 LNHDA and CDR2 SQIVND (reference sequence). The receptor was isolated from a human donor in good health. Sequencing used T cells isolated from PBMCs. The rearrangement links TRBV19 to TRBJ1-1; no clear D gene. The CDR3 coding sequence is TGTGCCAGTAGTGGCGCCCGGGAAGAAGCTTTCTTT. Its protein product is CASSGAREEAFF. Filled out from reference TRBV19 and TRBJ1-1, the complete variable domain reads DGGITQSPKYLFRKEGQNVTLSCEQNLNHDAMYWYRQDPGQGLRLIYYSQIVNDFQKGDIAEGYSVSREKKESFPLTVTSAQKNPTAFYLCASSGAREEAFFGQGTRLTVV.